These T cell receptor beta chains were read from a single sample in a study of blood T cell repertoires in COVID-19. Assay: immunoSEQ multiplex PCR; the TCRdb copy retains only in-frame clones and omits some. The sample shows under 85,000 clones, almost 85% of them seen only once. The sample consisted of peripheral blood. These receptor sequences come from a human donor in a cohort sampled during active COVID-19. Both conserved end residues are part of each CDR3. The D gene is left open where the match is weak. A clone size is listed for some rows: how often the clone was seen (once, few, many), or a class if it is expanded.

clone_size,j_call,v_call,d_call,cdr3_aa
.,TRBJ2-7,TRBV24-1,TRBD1,CATSGGTGSYEQYF
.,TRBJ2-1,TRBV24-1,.,CATSVGGNEQFF
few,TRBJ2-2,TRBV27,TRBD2,CASSRLAGTTGELFF
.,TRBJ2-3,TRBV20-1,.,CSASTGSTDTQYF
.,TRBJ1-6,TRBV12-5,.,CASGFITTGSNSPLHF
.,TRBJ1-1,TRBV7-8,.,CASSLVPQGRHTEAFF
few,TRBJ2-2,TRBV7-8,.,CASSYEATPGTGELFF
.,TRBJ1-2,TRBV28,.,CASSYMTEGDGYTF
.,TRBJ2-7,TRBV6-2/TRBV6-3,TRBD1,CASTHSGTATYEQYF
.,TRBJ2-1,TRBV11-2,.,CASSPKARVIDNEQFF